This TCR beta chain was retrieved from a study of T-cell reconstitution after alpha-beta-depleted transplantation in children. This clonotype was found a few times. Trimming at V came to 4 bases and at J to 5 bases, leaving 13 bases not matched to a gene. This CDR3 has 15 amino acids. Germline V gene lookup returns CDR1 SQVTM and CDR2 ANQGSEA. Preparation of the TCRbeta library involved a method that used unique molecular identifiers. TCRdb passed the PCR reads through MiXCR, listing each CDR3 protein once. Among roughly 300,000 distinct CDR3 sequences listed, 9.9% were seen once. This sequence originates from a human donor who donated a stem cell graft to a child with SCID. The chain is built from TRBV29-1 and TRBJ2-5; the match to TRBD1 covers 7 bases. The sample in question was PBMCs from the stem cell graft donor, obtained from the stem cell graft. The CDR3 reads CSVGYPTGLRETQYF. The CDR3 nucleotides read TGCAGCGTTGGGTACCCGACAGGGCTGCGGGAGACCCAGTACTTC.